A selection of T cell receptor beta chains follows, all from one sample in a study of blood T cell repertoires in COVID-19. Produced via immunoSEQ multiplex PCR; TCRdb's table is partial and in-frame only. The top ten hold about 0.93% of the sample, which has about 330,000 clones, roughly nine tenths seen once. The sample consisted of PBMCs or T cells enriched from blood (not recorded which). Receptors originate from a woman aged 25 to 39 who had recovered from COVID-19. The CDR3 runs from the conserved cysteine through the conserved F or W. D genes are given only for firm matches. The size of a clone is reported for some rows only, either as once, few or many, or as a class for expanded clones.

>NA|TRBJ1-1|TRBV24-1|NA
CATSDRDSRGNTEAFF
TGTGCCACCAGTGACCGAGACAGTCGCGGTAACACTGAAGCTTTCTTT
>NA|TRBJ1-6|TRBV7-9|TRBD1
CASSLRGTAYNSPLHF
TGTGCCAGCAGCTTAAGGGGGACAGCCTATAATTCACCCCTCCACTTT
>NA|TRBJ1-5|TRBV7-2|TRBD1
CASSSAGTVRNQPQHF
TGTGCCAGCAGCTCCGCCGGGACAGTACGCAATCAGCCCCAGCATTTT
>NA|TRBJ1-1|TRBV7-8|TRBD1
CASSPSGGQAEAFF
TGTGCCAGCAGCCCTAGTGGAGGACAGGCTGAAGCTTTCTTT
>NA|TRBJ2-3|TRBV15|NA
CATSRALGGRSTDTQYF
TGTGCCACCAGCAGAGCTCTCGGGGGGCGAAGCACAGATACGCAGTATTTT
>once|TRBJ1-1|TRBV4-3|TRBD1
CASSRDQGAAGEAFF
TGCGCCAGCAGCCGAGATCAGGGGGCCGCAGGAGAAGCTTTCTTT
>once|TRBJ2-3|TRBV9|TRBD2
CASSLSGGGGADTQYF
TGTGCCAGCAGCCTAAGTGGGGGCGGGGGGGCAGATACGCAGTATTTT
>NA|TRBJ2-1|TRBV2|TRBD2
CASSAPSGGLYNEQFF
TGTGCCAGCAGTGCCCCTAGCGGGGGACTGTACAATGAGCAGTTCTTC
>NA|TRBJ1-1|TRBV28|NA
CASSFPLTEAFF
TGTGCCAGCAGTTTCCCCCTCACTGAAGCTTTCTTT
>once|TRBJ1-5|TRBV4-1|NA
CASSQEGWASGDNQPQHF
TGCGCCAGCAGCCAAGAGGGTTGGGCTTCGGGGGACAATCAGCCCCAGCATTTT
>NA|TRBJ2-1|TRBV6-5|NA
CASRAAVSSMSEQFF
TGTGCCAGCAGGGCCGCTGTGTCTAGCATGAGTGAGCAGTTCTTC
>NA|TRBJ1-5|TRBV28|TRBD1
CATDPGTGAFYSNQPQHF
TGTGCCACCGACCCGGGGACAGGGGCCTTCTATAGCAATCAGCCCCAGCATTTT
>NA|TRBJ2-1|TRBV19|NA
CASSSGVTSYNEQFF
TGTGCCAGTAGTAGCGGGGTCACCTCCTACAATGAGCAGTTCTTC